These T cell receptor beta chains were read from a single sample in a study of blood T cell repertoires in COVID-19. Generated by immunoSEQ multiplex PCR, the TCRdb table keeps only in-frame clones and is missing some. The repertoire holds 130,000 to 150,000 clones, with approximately 80% as singletons. The sample consisted of peripheral blood. The origin of the receptors is a man in his 70s who had recovered from COVID-19. Each CDR3 is given with its conserved first and last residue. A D gene is named only where the DNA matches it firmly. Not every row has a clone size; where given, it reads once, few, many or a size class.

V gene: TRBV3-1/TRBV3-2; J gene: TRBJ1-3; clone size: -; D gene: -; CDR3 protein: CASSQDFYAGNTIYF; CDR3 DNA: TGTGCCAGCAGCCAAGACTTCTACGCTGGAAACACCATATATTTT
V gene: TRBV19; J gene: TRBJ1-4; clone size: few; D gene: -; CDR3 protein: CASSGHGVGEKLFF; CDR3 DNA: TGTGCCAGTAGTGGTCACGGGGTAGGTGAAAAACTGTTTTTT
V gene: TRBV29-1; J gene: TRBJ2-7; clone size: -; D gene: -; CDR3 protein: CSVALTAYYEQYF; CDR3 DNA: TGCAGCGTGGCCCTGACAGCCTACTACGAGCAGTACTTC
V gene: TRBV7-9; J gene: TRBJ2-3; clone size: -; D gene: -; CDR3 protein: CASSSYRVRGTDTQYF; CDR3 DNA: TGTGCCAGCAGCTCCTACAGGGTAAGGGGCACAGATACGCAGTATTTT
V gene: TRBV7-8; J gene: TRBJ2-2; clone size: -; D gene: -; CDR3 protein: CASSLVGGGTGELFF; CDR3 DNA: TGTGCCAGCAGCTTAGTGGGGGGTGGGACCGGGGAGCTGTTTTTT
V gene: TRBV11-2; J gene: TRBJ2-2; clone size: -; D gene: TRBD2; CDR3 protein: CASSSLSGRAPTGELFF; CDR3 DNA: TGTGCCAGCAGCTCCTTGAGCGGGAGGGCCCCCACCGGGGAGCTGTTTTTT
V gene: TRBV7-9; J gene: TRBJ2-3; clone size: -; D gene: TRBD2; CDR3 protein: CASRSSGRTLTDTQYF; CDR3 DNA: TGTGCCAGCAGATCTAGCGGGAGGACGCTGACAGATACGCAGTATTTT
V gene: TRBV3-1/TRBV3-2; J gene: TRBJ2-7; clone size: -; D gene: TRBD1; CDR3 protein: CASSSRRQGAEEQYF; CDR3 DNA: TGTGCCAGCAGCTCCCGGAGACAGGGGGCGGAAGAGCAGTACTTC
V gene: TRBV19; J gene: TRBJ1-1; clone size: -; D gene: TRBD1; CDR3 protein: CASKGTGANTEAFF; CDR3 DNA: TGTGCCAGCAAGGGGACAGGGGCGAACACTGAAGCTTTCTTT
V gene: TRBV5-6; J gene: TRBJ2-2; clone size: -; D gene: -; CDR3 protein: CASRKLEYTGELFF; CDR3 DNA: TGTGCCAGCAGGAAACTCGAGTACACCGGGGAGCTGTTTTTT
V gene: TRBV30; J gene: TRBJ1-5; clone size: -; D gene: -; CDR3 protein: CAWSVYGDQPQHF; CDR3 DNA: TGTGCCTGGAGTGTATACGGAGATCAGCCCCAGCATTTT
V gene: TRBV5-1; J gene: TRBJ2-7; clone size: -; D gene: -; CDR3 protein: CASSLPRGYEQYF; CDR3 DNA: TGCGCCAGCAGCTTGCCTCGGGGTTACGAGCAGTACTTC
V gene: TRBV5-4; J gene: TRBJ1-6; clone size: -; D gene: -; CDR3 protein: CASSLGPIGGSPLHF; CDR3 DNA: TGTGCCAGCAGCCTGGGCCCGATCGGAGGTTCACCCCTCCACTTT
V gene: TRBV30; J gene: TRBJ1-6; clone size: -; D gene: -; CDR3 protein: CAWSATLSGSSPLHF; CDR3 DNA: TGTGCCTGGAGTGCGACCCTTTCGGGTAGTTCACCCCTCCACTTT
V gene: TRBV19; J gene: TRBJ1-5; clone size: -; D gene: -; CDR3 protein: CASSNPSRSNQPQHF; CDR3 DNA: TGTGCCAGTAGTAACCCTTCCCGGAGCAATCAGCCCCAGCATTTT
V gene: TRBV30; J gene: TRBJ2-7; clone size: -; D gene: TRBD1; CDR3 protein: CAWSVTGGAYEQYF; CDR3 DNA: TGTGCCTGGAGTGTAACAGGGGGCGCGTACGAGCAGTACTTC
V gene: TRBV6-2/TRBV6-3; J gene: TRBJ2-7; clone size: many; D gene: -; CDR3 protein: CASSWASSYEQYF; CDR3 DNA: TGTGCCAGCAGTTGGGCTAGCTCGTACGAGCAGTACTTC
V gene: TRBV3-1/TRBV3-2; J gene: TRBJ2-5; clone size: -; D gene: -; CDR3 protein: CASRIERQETQYF; CDR3 DNA: TGTGCCAGCAGAATCGAGAGACAAGAGACCCAGTACTTC
V gene: TRBV30; J gene: TRBJ1-3; clone size: -; D gene: -; CDR3 protein: CAWEGGQSGNTIYF; CDR3 DNA: TGTGCCTGGGAGGGAGGGCAATCTGGAAACACCATATATTTT
V gene: TRBV5-1; J gene: TRBJ2-5; clone size: -; D gene: TRBD2; CDR3 protein: CASSQGTSGRPAETQYF; CDR3 DNA: TGCGCCAGCAGCCAGGGGACTAGCGGGAGGCCAGCGGAGACCCAGTACTTC
V gene: TRBV3-1/TRBV3-2; J gene: TRBJ2-5; clone size: -; D gene: TRBD2; CDR3 protein: CASSPSGPRSETQYF; CDR3 DNA: TGTGCCAGCAGCCCTAGCGGGCCGCGCTCTGAGACCCAGTACTTC
V gene: TRBV4-2; J gene: TRBJ2-1; clone size: -; D gene: -; CDR3 protein: CASSQDRDSSYNEQFF; CDR3 DNA: TGTGCCAGCAGCCAAGACAGGGACTCCTCCTACAATGAGCAGTTCTTC
V gene: TRBV5-1; J gene: TRBJ2-5; clone size: -; D gene: -; CDR3 protein: CASSLSGQQGETQYF; CDR3 DNA: TGCGCCAGCAGCTTATCGGGTCAGCAGGGGGAGACCCAGTACTTC
V gene: TRBV6-2/TRBV6-3; J gene: TRBJ2-7; clone size: -; D gene: TRBD2; CDR3 protein: CASSYSGLAGKWEQYF; CDR3 DNA: TGTGCCAGCAGTTACTCTGGACTAGCGGGAAAATGGGAGCAGTACTTC
V gene: TRBV7-9; J gene: TRBJ2-7; clone size: -; D gene: TRBD1; CDR3 protein: CASSPRDRAPYEQYF; CDR3 DNA: TGTGCCAGCAGCCCCCGGGACAGGGCCCCCTACGAGCAGTACTTC
V gene: TRBV11-3; J gene: TRBJ2-1; clone size: -; D gene: -; CDR3 protein: CASSGGAREQFF; CDR3 DNA: TGTGCCAGCAGCGGGGGGGCAAGGGAGCAGTTCTTC
V gene: TRBV5-1; J gene: TRBJ2-5; clone size: -; D gene: TRBD2; CDR3 protein: CASSSAGGSGTQYF; CDR3 DNA: TGCGCCAGCAGCTCAGCGGGAGGGTCGGGGACCCAGTACTTC
V gene: TRBV11-1; J gene: TRBJ2-3; clone size: -; D gene: -; CDR3 protein: CASSPTDNTDTQYF; CDR3 DNA: TGTGCCAGCAGCCCTACGGACAACACAGATACGCAGTATTTT
V gene: TRBV6-1; J gene: TRBJ1-3; clone size: -; D gene: -; CDR3 protein: CASSEWGGLAGNTIYF; CDR3 DNA: TGTGCCAGCAGTGAATGGGGGGGCTTAGCGGGAAACACCATATATTTT
V gene: TRBV6-6; J gene: TRBJ2-2; clone size: once; D gene: -; CDR3 protein: CASSRSGGRGANTGELFF; CDR3 DNA: TGTGCCAGCAGCCGAAGCGGTGGGAGGGGGGCAAATACCGGGGAGCTGTTTTTT
V gene: TRBV24-1; J gene: TRBJ2-2; clone size: -; D gene: TRBD1; CDR3 protein: CATSDSTGTGSTGELFF; CDR3 DNA: TGTGCCACCAGTGATTCGACCGGGACAGGGTCCACCGGGGAGCTGTTTTTT
V gene: TRBV29-1; J gene: TRBJ1-5; clone size: few; D gene: -; CDR3 protein: CSVRTGNQPQHF; CDR3 DNA: TGCAGCGTAAGGACAGGCAATCAGCCCCAGCATTTT
V gene: TRBV9; J gene: TRBJ1-1; clone size: -; D gene: -; CDR3 protein: CASSVGQPYTEAFF; CDR3 DNA: TGTGCCAGCAGCGTAGGACAGCCCTACACTGAAGCTTTCTTT
V gene: TRBV2; J gene: TRBJ1-1; clone size: few; D gene: -; CDR3 protein: CASSERRVRWNTEAFF; CDR3 DNA: TGTGCCAGCAGCGAAAGACGGGTACGATGGAACACTGAAGCTTTCTTT